This is a list of T cell receptor beta chains from one sample in a study of cytomegalovirus exposure and HLA in healthy donors. Profiling relied on immunoSEQ multiplex PCR, and the TCRdb table lists in-frame clones only, not all of them. The sample lists 150,000 to 200,000 clones, around 77% occurring once. Sequencing input: PBMCs. The receptors derive from a woman aged 30 to 39 in good health and CMV-seronegative. Both conserved end residues are part of each CDR3. Each record gives: V gene, clone size, D gene, J gene, CDR3 protein, CDR3 DNA. A D gene is named only where the DNA matches it firmly. Clone sizes are given selectively: once, few, many, or a class where the clone is expanded.

v_gene: TRBV30
abundance: -
d_gene: -
j_gene: TRBJ1-2
CDR3aa: CAWSSARAGGYTF
CDR3nt: TGTGCCTGGAGCTCGGCGAGGGCTGGGGGCTACACCTTC

v_gene: TRBV19
abundance: -
d_gene: TRBD1
j_gene: TRBJ1-1
CDR3aa: CASSRGANRGLNTEAFF
CDR3nt: TGTGCCAGTAGTAGGGGAGCCAACAGGGGTCTGAACACTGAAGCTTTCTTT

v_gene: TRBV29-1
abundance: -
d_gene: TRBD1
j_gene: TRBJ1-2
CDR3aa: CSVDRDRARGYTF
CDR3nt: TGCAGCGTCGACCGGGACAGGGCTAGAGGCTACACCTTC

v_gene: TRBV9
abundance: -
d_gene: TRBD2
j_gene: TRBJ2-7
CDR3aa: CASSGEGAGTTYEQYF
CDR3nt: TGTGCCAGCAGCGGCGAGGGAGCGGGGACTACCTACGAGCAGTACTTC

v_gene: TRBV7-2
abundance: -
d_gene: -
j_gene: TRBJ2-3
CDR3aa: CASSSQPTSTDTQYF
CDR3nt: TGTGCCAGCAGCTCCCAACCAACTAGCACAGATACGCAGTATTTT

v_gene: TRBV11-3
abundance: once
d_gene: -
j_gene: TRBJ1-5
CDR3aa: CASSLDRAGSVHQPQHF
CDR3nt: TGTGCCAGCAGCTTAGATCGGGCAGGGTCGGTGCATCAGCCCCAGCATTTT

v_gene: TRBV7-6
abundance: once
d_gene: -
j_gene: TRBJ1-2
CDR3aa: CASSLGQGNVGYTF
CDR3nt: TGTGCCAGCAGCTTAGGGCAGGGTAACGTGGGCTACACCTTC

v_gene: TRBV6-5
abundance: -
d_gene: -
j_gene: TRBJ2-3
CDR3aa: CASSYERATDTQYF
CDR3nt: TGTGCCAGCAGCTACGAGAGGGCCACAGATACGCAGTATTTT

v_gene: TRBV5-1
abundance: -
d_gene: TRBD2
j_gene: TRBJ2-1
CDR3aa: CASSPRMVAGGFSYNEQFF
CDR3nt: TGCGCCAGCAGCCCAAGGATGGTAGCGGGGGGATTCTCCTACAATGAGCAGTTCTTC

v_gene: TRBV7-2
abundance: few
d_gene: -
j_gene: TRBJ1-5
CDR3aa: CASSLAASGGNQPQHF
CDR3nt: TGTGCCAGCAGCTTAGCGGCATCGGGTGGCAATCAGCCCCAGCATTTT

v_gene: TRBV18
abundance: -
d_gene: TRBD1
j_gene: TRBJ2-7
CDR3aa: CASSPPGEQGVHEQYF
CDR3nt: TGTGCCAGCTCACCACCTGGGGAACAGGGGGTCCACGAGCAGTACTTC

v_gene: TRBV19
abundance: -
d_gene: TRBD1
j_gene: TRBJ1-1
CDR3aa: CASSIKYGRGANTEAFF
CDR3nt: TGTGCCAGTAGTATAAAATACGGCAGGGGGGCCAACACTGAAGCTTTCTTT

v_gene: TRBV9
abundance: -
d_gene: -
j_gene: TRBJ2-3
CDR3aa: CASSPFSAAADTQYF
CDR3nt: TGTGCCAGCAGCCCCTTTTCGGCGGCGGCAGATACGCAGTATTTT

v_gene: TRBV7-2
abundance: -
d_gene: -
j_gene: TRBJ2-7
CDR3aa: CASSLVGRAAREQYF
CDR3nt: TGTGCCAGCAGCTTAGTTGGCAGGGCTGCGAGGGAGCAGTACTTC

v_gene: TRBV18
abundance: -
d_gene: -
j_gene: TRBJ1-1
CDR3aa: CASSPREATEAFF
CDR3nt: TGTGCCAGCTCACCAAGGGAGGCCACTGAAGCTTTCTTT

v_gene: TRBV9
abundance: -
d_gene: -
j_gene: TRBJ2-3
CDR3aa: CASSVQGTDTQYF
CDR3nt: TGTGCCAGCAGCGTTCAGGGGACAGATACGCAGTATTTT

v_gene: TRBV18
abundance: -
d_gene: TRBD1
j_gene: TRBJ1-1
CDR3aa: CASSLLGDRGYTEAFF
CDR3nt: TGTGCCAGCTCACTATTGGGCGACAGGGGGTACACTGAAGCTTTCTTT

v_gene: TRBV30
abundance: -
d_gene: -
j_gene: TRBJ2-1
CDR3aa: CAWSVLVNGEQFF
CDR3nt: TGTGCCTGGAGTGTACTAGTGAACGGTGAGCAGTTCTTC

v_gene: TRBV4-1
abundance: many
d_gene: TRBD1
j_gene: TRBJ1-3
CDR3aa: CASKQGLEGDTIYF
CDR3nt: TGCGCCAGCAAACAGGGGTTGGAAGGAGACACCATATATTTT

v_gene: TRBV5-1
abundance: -
d_gene: TRBD2
j_gene: TRBJ2-7
CDR3aa: CASSPSRGVGLLGEQYF
CDR3nt: TGCGCCAGCAGCCCGAGTCGGGGGGTGGGGTTGCTAGGCGAGCAGTACTTC

v_gene: TRBV9
abundance: few
d_gene: -
j_gene: TRBJ2-7
CDR3aa: CASSVAGTEDYEQYF
CDR3nt: TGTGCCAGCAGCGTCGCGGGGACAGAAGACTACGAGCAGTACTTC

v_gene: TRBV10-2
abundance: -
d_gene: -
j_gene: TRBJ1-2
CDR3aa: CASSTTANYGYTF
CDR3nt: TGCGCCAGCAGTACGACAGCTAACTATGGCTACACCTTC

v_gene: TRBV5-1
abundance: -
d_gene: -
j_gene: TRBJ2-2
CDR3aa: CASSLFVGTSNTGELFF
CDR3nt: TGCGCCAGCAGCTTGTTTGTGGGGACAAGCAACACCGGGGAGCTGTTTTTT

v_gene: TRBV6-5
abundance: -
d_gene: TRBD2
j_gene: TRBJ2-1
CDR3aa: CASSSGLEAVNEQFF
CDR3nt: TGTGCCAGCAGTTCAGGACTAGAGGCGGTCAATGAGCAGTTCTTC

v_gene: TRBV2
abundance: few
d_gene: -
j_gene: TRBJ1-2
CDR3aa: CASSVGTGTGYTF
CDR3nt: TGTGCCAGCAGCGTGGGAACAGGGACGGGCTACACCTTC

v_gene: TRBV27
abundance: few
d_gene: -
j_gene: TRBJ1-4
CDR3aa: CASSLFSPQGTNEKLFF
CDR3nt: TGTGCCAGCAGTTTATTCTCTCCCCAGGGAACTAATGAAAAACTGTTTTTT

v_gene: TRBV5-1
abundance: once
d_gene: -
j_gene: TRBJ2-7
CDR3aa: CASSPAELPSYEQYF
CDR3nt: TGCGCCAGCAGCCCAGCGGAGCTTCCCTCCTACGAGCAGTACTTC

v_gene: TRBV9
abundance: -
d_gene: -
j_gene: TRBJ2-2
CDR3aa: CASSVTGNTGELFF
CDR3nt: TGTGCCAGCAGCGTTACTGGGAACACCGGGGAGCTGTTTTTT

v_gene: TRBV19
abundance: -
d_gene: -
j_gene: TRBJ2-3
CDR3aa: CASSPWGRRGYTDTQYF
CDR3nt: TGTGCCAGTAGCCCGTGGGGGAGGCGGGGCTACACAGATACGCAGTATTTT

v_gene: TRBV9
abundance: -
d_gene: -
j_gene: TRBJ2-2
CDR3aa: CASSVEVQAAGGELFF
CDR3nt: TGTGCCAGCAGCGTAGAAGTTCAAGCCGCCGGGGGTGAGCTGTTTTTT

v_gene: TRBV30
abundance: -
d_gene: TRBD1
j_gene: TRBJ1-4
CDR3aa: CAWRGRDRPNEKLFF
CDR3nt: TGTGCCTGGAGAGGCCGGGACAGGCCAAATGAAAAACTGTTTTTT

v_gene: TRBV30
abundance: once
d_gene: -
j_gene: TRBJ1-5
CDR3aa: CAWTRDNNQPQHF
CDR3nt: TGTGCCTGGACAAGGGACAACAATCAGCCCCAGCATTTT

v_gene: TRBV6-1
abundance: once
d_gene: -
j_gene: TRBJ1-2
CDR3aa: CASRPSWGPNYGYTF
CDR3nt: TGTGCCAGCCGCCCCAGTTGGGGGCCAAACTATGGCTACACCTTC

v_gene: TRBV5-1
abundance: -
d_gene: TRBD1
j_gene: TRBJ1-2
CDR3aa: CASSRGQGSRYTF
CDR3nt: TGCGCCAGCAGCCGGGGACAGGGCTCCCGCTACACCTTC

v_gene: TRBV7-7
abundance: -
d_gene: -
j_gene: TRBJ2-7
CDR3aa: CASSQKGGRQYF
CDR3nt: TGTGCCAGCAGCCAGAAGGGAGGACGGCAGTACTTC

v_gene: TRBV27
abundance: few
d_gene: -
j_gene: TRBJ1-6
CDR3aa: CASSLNGPLLAPLHF
CDR3nt: TGTGCCAGCAGTCTGAACGGCCCGCTTCTAGCCCCCCTCCACTTT

v_gene: TRBV4-3
abundance: -
d_gene: TRBD1
j_gene: TRBJ1-4
CDR3aa: CASSQDTSQGSLNEKLFF
CDR3nt: TGCGCCAGCAGCCAAGATACTTCACAGGGGTCCCTTAATGAAAAACTGTTTTTT

v_gene: TRBV2
abundance: -
d_gene: TRBD1
j_gene: TRBJ1-5
CDR3aa: CASSRLGTDTDQPQHF
CDR3nt: TGTGCCAGCAGCCGGCTAGGGACAGACACTGATCAGCCCCAGCATTTT

v_gene: TRBV29-1
abundance: -
d_gene: TRBD1
j_gene: TRBJ2-7
CDR3aa: CSVASGQSNYEQYF
CDR3nt: TGCAGCGTTGCCTCGGGACAGTCTAATTACGAGCAGTACTTC

v_gene: TRBV5-1
abundance: -
d_gene: TRBD2
j_gene: TRBJ2-7
CDR3aa: CASSLVVGGANEQYF
CDR3nt: TGCGCCAGCAGCTTGGTGGTCGGGGGGGCTAACGAGCAGTACTTC

v_gene: TRBV4-1
abundance: -
d_gene: TRBD2
j_gene: TRBJ2-1
CDR3aa: CASSQDLGGAYNEQFF
CDR3nt: TGCGCCAGCAGCCAAGATCTGGGGGGGGCCTACAATGAGCAGTTCTTC

v_gene: TRBV11-2
abundance: -
d_gene: TRBD1
j_gene: TRBJ2-7
CDR3aa: CASSLGQGKLGEQYF
CDR3nt: TGTGCCAGCAGCTTAGGACAGGGGAAGTTAGGCGAGCAGTACTTC

v_gene: TRBV7-3
abundance: -
d_gene: TRBD2
j_gene: TRBJ2-3
CDR3aa: CASSLARTSGGADTQYF
CDR3nt: TGTGCCAGCAGCTTAGCGAGGACTAGCGGGGGGGCAGATACGCAGTATTTT

v_gene: TRBV4-3
abundance: -
d_gene: -
j_gene: TRBJ1-4
CDR3aa: CASSSGQRNEKLFF
CDR3nt: TGCGCCAGCAGCTCCGGACAGCGGAATGAAAAACTGTTTTTT

v_gene: TRBV25-1
abundance: -
d_gene: -
j_gene: TRBJ2-1
CDR3aa: CASSEFGDINEQFF
CDR3nt: TGTGCCAGCAGTGAATTCGGGGATATCAATGAGCAGTTCTTC

v_gene: TRBV5-1
abundance: -
d_gene: -
j_gene: TRBJ1-2
CDR3aa: CASSSEGGYYGYTF
CDR3nt: TGCGCCAGCAGCTCGGAGGGAGGGTACTATGGCTACACCTTC

v_gene: TRBV6-1
abundance: -
d_gene: -
j_gene: TRBJ1-1
CDR3aa: CASSARGYGTEAFF
CDR3nt: TGTGCCAGCAGCGCTAGGGGGTATGGCACTGAAGCTTTCTTT

v_gene: TRBV14
abundance: -
d_gene: -
j_gene: TRBJ2-6
CDR3aa: CASSQDLPGISGANVLTF
CDR3nt: TGTGCCAGCAGCCAAGATCTTCCGGGGATCTCTGGGGCCAACGTCCTGACTTTC

v_gene: TRBV28
abundance: -
d_gene: -
j_gene: TRBJ1-6
CDR3aa: CATHKSYNSPLHF
CDR3nt: TGTGCCACCCACAAGTCGTATAATTCACCCCTCCACTTT

v_gene: TRBV29-1
abundance: once
d_gene: -
j_gene: TRBJ1-2
CDR3aa: CSVEAWGDGYTF
CDR3nt: TGCAGCGTTGAAGCTTGGGGCGATGGCTACACCTTC

v_gene: TRBV19
abundance: -
d_gene: -
j_gene: TRBJ2-3
CDR3aa: CASKGEQGGNQPQYF
CDR3nt: TGTGCCAGTAAGGGGGAGCAAGGAGGCAATCAGCCCCAGTATTTT

v_gene: TRBV30
abundance: -
d_gene: -
j_gene: TRBJ2-5
CDR3aa: CAWAQGQETQYF
CDR3nt: TGTGCCTGGGCCCAGGGCCAAGAGACCCAGTACTTC